This T cell receptor beta chain comes out of a study of T cell changes during pregnancy in multiple sclerosis. Generated by immunoSEQ multiplex PCR, the TCRdb table keeps only in-frame clones and is missing some. There are just over 65,000 clones in the sample; more than 80% occur only once, and around 0.86% lies in the top ten. This TCR was sampled from a female donor with multiple sclerosis, enrolled in a pregnancy study. Sequenced here: peripheral blood, sampled in the second trimester of pregnancy.

The CDR3 here is CASSQVVAGGKQYF. For the CDR3, the DNA is TGCGCCAGCAGCCAAGTTGTGGCGGGGGGCAAGCAGTACTTC. The chain uses TRBV4-3 and TRBJ2-7; 8 nucleotides agree with TRBD2. Germline V lookup: CDR1 LGHNA, CDR2 YSLEER. J lost 8 bases, V lost 1 base, and 7 bases had no gene match. The CDR3 covers 14 residues.